What follows are 19 T cell receptor beta chains derived from one specimen sequenced in a study. Treg sorting used a CD4+CD25+CD127-/low gate. TCRdb processed the 5' RACE reads anew with MiXCR; each CDR3 protein has one entry. This sample has 50,000 to 60,000 distinct CDR3 sequences, with less than 25% found just once. The material sequenced was tumor-infiltrating Tregs sorted from the breast tumor. These receptor sequences come from a female donor with breast cancer.

The V gene is TRBV20-1, the J gene TRBJ1-2; TRBD1 is a possible D gene (6 bases). The V end lost 0 bases, the J end lost 4 bases, and 18 bases lay between the germline ends. The CDR3 consists of 16 residues. The germline V gene has CDR1 DFQATT and CDR2 SNEGSKA (reference sequence). This chain's CDR3 is CSARDSGTSATYGYTF. The CDR3 DNA is TGCAGTGCTAGAGATTCCGGGACAAGTGCCACCTATGGCTACACCTTC.

The CDR3 loop reads CASSLRLAGEIEQFF. The CDR3, as DNA: TGTGCCAGCAGCTTACGACTAGCGGGAGAGATTGAGCAGTTCTTC. This chain connects TRBV5-5 to TRBJ2-1, with 12 bases aligning to TRBD2. Losses at the gene ends were 2 bases for V and 9 bases for J; bases not matched to a gene: 6. CDR3 length equals 15 residues. CDR1 and CDR2 (germline): SGHKS, YYEKEE (reference sequence).

The chain couples TRBV7-2 to TRBJ2-2; D may be TRBD1 (6 bases). The CDR3 consists of 15 residues. V was trimmed by 8 bases and J by 6 bases, leaving 19 bases between them. Per germline, CDR1 SGHTA and CDR2 FQGNSA. CDR3 sequence reads: CASALGHRVAGELFF. The DNA for the CDR3 is TGTGCCAGCGCCCTTGGGCACAGGGTGGCCGGGGAGCTGTTTTTT.

There are many counts of this clonotype. CDR3 amino acids: CASSADGISGNTIYF. The CDR3 DNA follows: TGTGCCAGCAGCGCGGACGGGATCTCTGGAAACACCATATATTTT. The rearrangement joins TRBV9 to TRBJ1-3; D is undetermined. Germline V gives CDR1 SGDLS, CDR2 YYNGEE. This CDR3 contains 15 residues. Trimming took 3 bases from V and 0 from J, leaving 10 bases between them.

V gene TRBV12-3 or TRBV12-4 combines with J gene TRBJ2-7; the D is unclear. The ends were cut back, 6 bases at V and 4 bases at J, with 16 bases in the middle. The CDR3 contains 14 residues. Here the CDR3 reads CASSPPGSTYEQYF. The CDR3 DNA reads TGTGCCAGCAGCCCCCCCGGATCTACATACGAGCAGTACTTC.

This clonotype showed up just a few times. The gene calls are TRBV27 and TRBJ1-1, with D perhaps matching TRBD1 (6 bases). Trimming left V 4 bases short and J 1 base short, with 10 bases between. The CDR3 contains 14 residues. Looked up from germline, CDR1 is MNHEY and CDR2 is SMNVEV (reference sequence). CDR3 nucleotide sequence: TGTGCCAGCAGTTACAGGGAACGGAACACTGAAGCTTTCTTT. Amino acid sequence: CASSYRERNTEAFF.

The chain is built from TRBV6-1 and TRBJ1-1; D gene ambiguous. V gave up 6 bases and J gave up 0 bases, with 8 bases separating them. The CDR3 totals 13 residues. Germline V lookup: CDR1 MNHNS, CDR2 SASEGT. The CDR3 region is CASRATLNTEAFF. As DNA, the CDR3 is TGTGCCAGCAGGGCCACACTGAACACTGAAGCTTTCTTT.

As concerns this clonotype: A read error may account for a junction end that differs from germline. The rearrangement joins TRBV10-2 to TRBJ2-1; TRBD2 might be the D (5 bases). Germline V lookup: CDR1 WSHSY, CDR2 SAAADI. The CDR3 totals 13 residues. CDR3 protein: CASSVLAYSEQFF. CDR3 sequence (DNA): TGCGCCAGCAGTGTTTTAGCGTACAGTGAGCAGTTCTTC.

This sequence joins TRBV12-3 or TRBV12-4 and TRBJ1-5; D might be TRBD1 (5 bases). The V and J ends lost 3 bases and 0 bases respectively, with 15 bases between them. CDR3 length: 17 residues. The CDR3 DNA reads TGTGCCAGCAGTTTCGCAGGGCCCACTACTAGCAATCAGCCCCAGCATTTT. It is translated as CASSFAGPTTSNQPQHF.

This clonotype was seen ten or more times. The CDR3 loop reads CASSPRGSPGYEQYF. In DNA form, the CDR3 reads TGTGCCAGCAGCCCGAGGGGGAGTCCGGGCTACGAGCAGTACTTC. The chain employs TRBV6-2 or TRBV6-3 and TRBJ2-7, with D perhaps matching TRBD1 (6 bases). V lost 6 bases and J 3 bases, leaving 18 bases between the germline ends. The CDR3 runs 15 residues. Looked up from germline, CDR1 is MNHEY and CDR2 is SVGEGT.

A few counts support this clonotype. V is TRBV20-1 and J is TRBJ2-1, with no clear D. V shed 4 bases and J shed 0 bases, with 7 bases lying between them. The CDR3 is 13 residues long. The germline gives CDR1 DFQATT, CDR2 SNEGSKA (reference sequence). This CDR3 is CSATHDSYNEQFF. The CDR3 coding sequence is TGCAGTGCTACCCATGACTCCTACAATGAGCAGTTCTTC.

This chain uses TRBV7-9 with TRBJ2-2, with TRBD1 matching 7 bases. The CDR3 consists of 14 residues. The J segment lost 0 bases and the V segment lost 8 bases, leaving 3 bases of the junction unmatched. CDR1 is SEHNR and CDR2 is FQNEAQ in the germline V gene (reference sequence). The CDR3 protein is CASRDRSNTGELFF. CDR3 sequence (DNA): TGTGCCAGCCGGGACAGATCGAACACCGGGGAGCTGTTTTTT.

The V call is TRBV6-5, the J call TRBJ1-2; 9 nucleotides align to TRBD1. This CDR3 contains 13 residues. Per germline, CDR1 MNHEY and CDR2 SVGAGI. With V trimmed by 6 bases and J by 7 bases, 6 bases remained unmatched. Here the CDR3 reads CASSLQQGAGYTF. CDR3 DNA: TGTGCCAGCAGCCTCCAACAGGGGGCTGGCTACACCTTC.

Remarks on this clonotype: A read error is possible here, since a much larger clone lies one base away. The genes are TRBV4-1 and TRBJ2-3, with TRBD2 as a possible D gene (6 bases). V was clipped by 3 bases and J by 10 bases, with 26 bases between them. Looked up from germline, CDR1 is MGHRA and CDR2 is YSYEKL. CDR3 length: 17 residues. CDR3 in amino acids: CASSHRPSGLRISPQYF. CDR3 nucleotides: TGCGCCAGCAGCCATAGACCTTCGGGACTCCGAATTTCGCCGCAGTATTTT.

Only a few counts were recorded for this clonotype. The chain recombines TRBV7-9 with TRBJ1-2; D is perhaps TRBD1 (6 bases). CDR3 size: 11 residues. V lost 6 bases and J 8 bases, leaving 10 bases between the germline ends. Germline V gene lookup returns CDR1 SEHNR and CDR2 FQNEAQ (reference sequence). The DNA for the CDR3 is TGTGCCAGCAGACGGGGGGCAGGCTACACCTTC. This sequence encodes CASRRGAGYTF.

This clonotype was picked up many times. This rearrangement joins TRBV2 to TRBJ1-1, with D possibly being TRBD1 (6 bases). Trimming cost V 8 bases and J 0 bases, with 25 bases left between them. Germline CDR1 reads SNHLY; CDR2 reads FYNNEI. This CDR3 is 18 amino acids long. CDR3 residues: CASLTSGAGGPMNTEAFF. As DNA, the CDR3 is TGTGCCAGCCTCACAAGCGGGGCTGGGGGGCCTATGAACACTGAAGCTTTCTTT.

Turning to this clonotype: A read error is possible here, since a much larger clone lies one base away. This chain uses TRBV7-2 with TRBJ2-2, with D possibly TRBD2 on 5 matching bases. This CDR3 has 15 residues. The germline gives CDR1 SGHTA, CDR2 FQGNSA. The CDR3 loop is CASSLRSLNTGERFF. CDR3 bases: TGTGCCAGCAGCTTACGTAGTCTGAACACCGGGGAGCGGTTTTTT.

A word on this clonotype: This may be a read error: a much more frequent sequence differs by one nucleotide. This rearrangement joins TRBV5-1 to TRBJ2-1; D may correspond to TRBD1 or TRBD2 (5 bases each). V was trimmed by 1 base and J by 0 bases, leaving 14 bases between them. In germline, CDR1 is SGHRS, CDR2 YFSETQ. The CDR3 covers 17 residues. The CDR3, as DNA: TGCGCCAGCAGCTTGCGGTACGGGGCAAGCTCCTACAATGAGCAGTTCTTC. It encodes CASSLRYGASSYNEQFF.

In DNA, the CDR3 is TGTGCCAGCAGTCTCCGGGGGGTGGGACACAATGAGCAGTTCTTC. The encoded protein is CASSLRGVGHNEQFF. The chain is built from TRBV27 and TRBJ2-1, with 7 positions matching TRBD2. V dropped 5 bases and J dropped 5; count of bases not matched to a gene: 9. There are 15 residues in the CDR3. Germline values: CDR1 MNHEY, CDR2 SMNVEV (reference sequence).